Listed below are T cell receptor beta chains from one sample, sequenced in a study of T cell changes during pregnancy in multiple sclerosis. Clones were sequenced by immunoSEQ multiplex PCR, and TCRdb holds only the in-frame ones, with some missing. Of 85,000 to 100,000 clones listed, around 90% are singletons. The specimen was peripheral blood, collected in the first trimester of pregnancy. Every receptor here comes from a female donor with multiple sclerosis, enrolled in a pregnancy study. CDR3s include the opening cysteine and the closing phenylalanine or tryptophan. D genes are given only for firm matches. A row's size may be missing; if present it is once, few, many or a size class.

TRBJ1-5,few,NA,TRBV18,TGTGCCAGCTCACTCGTCTACGGAGGCAATCAGCCCCAGCATTTT,CASSLVYGGNQPQHF
TRBJ1-1,once,NA,TRBV6-6,TGTGCCAGCAGTCAGTACACTGAAGCTTTCTTT,CASSQYTEAFF
TRBJ1-5,NA,NA,TRBV21-1,TGTGCCAGCAGCAGGGGCCAAATCGATAGCAATCAGCCCCAGCATTTT,CASSRGQIDSNQPQHF
TRBJ2-5,NA,TRBD2,TRBV11-2,TGTGCCAGCAGCCCCGGGACTAGCGGGAGAAGGAAAGAGACCCAGTACTTC,CASSPGTSGRRKETQYF
TRBJ1-3,NA,NA,TRBV20-1,TGCAGTGCTCGATTTGGAGGGGCCATATATTTT,CSARFGGAIYF
TRBJ1-2,NA,NA,TRBV11-2,TGTGCCAGCAGCTCCTTACAGGGTAACTATGGCTACACCTTC,CASSSLQGNYGYTF
TRBJ1-3,NA,NA,TRBV9,TGTGCCAGCAGCGCCCGGGGCTCTGGAAACACCATATATTTT,CASSARGSGNTIYF
TRBJ1-1,NA,NA,TRBV15,TGTGCCACCAGCAGAGATGGGGCGATGAAGACTGAAGCTTTCTTT,CATSRDGAMKTEAFF
TRBJ2-7,NA,TRBD2,TRBV5-1,TGCGCCAGCAGCTTGGCGCTAGCGGGAGGGTCCTACGAGCAGTACTTC,CASSLALAGGSYEQYF
TRBJ2-7,NA,TRBD2,TRBV19,TGTGCCAGTAGTTCTCAGACTAGCGGGAGCGACGAGCAGTACTTC,CASSSQTSGSDEQYF
TRBJ1-2,NA,NA,TRBV6-1,TGTGCCAGCAGTGAAGAGGGGCCTCGCTATGGCTACACCTTC,CASSEEGPRYGYTF
TRBJ1-1,NA,NA,TRBV28,TGTGCCAGCAGGACCCAGGGCTCTGAAGCTTTCTTT,CASRTQGSEAFF
TRBJ1-2,NA,TRBD1,TRBV9,TGTGCCAGCAGTAAGCAAGGGGGCAGGGACGATAACTATGGCTACACCTTC,CASSKQGGRDDNYGYTF
TRBJ1-2,NA,TRBD1,TRBV7-8,TGTGCCAGCAGCTTCGAAAGGGACAGGCCTCACGATCAATATGGCTACACCTTC,CASSFERDRPHDQYGYTF
TRBJ1-1,NA,NA,TRBV27,TGTGCCAGTAACCTGGACAGGAACACTGAAGCTTTCTTT,CASNLDRNTEAFF
TRBJ1-1,NA,NA,TRBV28,TGTGCCAGCAGTTTGGGAGGCGGCGCTTTCTTT,CASSLGGGAFF
TRBJ1-1,few,TRBD1,TRBV6-1,TGTGCCAGCAGTATTCAGACAGGGCGGTGGACTGAAGCTTTCTTT,CASSIQTGRWTEAFF
TRBJ2-1,once,TRBD2,TRBV18,TGTGCCAGCTCACCGGGGACTAGCGGACCCAATGAGCAGTTCTTC,CASSPGTSGPNEQFF
TRBJ2-5,NA,NA,TRBV11-2,TGTGCCAGCAGCTTATCCCCCGACAGCTCCGAGACCCAGTACTTC,CASSLSPDSSETQYF
TRBJ1-2,NA,NA,TRBV19,TGTGCCAGTAGTATTCCTCGGGGGGCCTATGGCTACACCTTC,CASSIPRGAYGYTF